This TCR beta chain stems from a study of post-analysis software for immune sequencing data. As for this clonotype: As yet, its antigen is unknown.

Researchers reported that TCR beta cDNA libraries carried unique molecular identifiers. A single record per CDR3 protein comes from TCRdb applying MiXCR to the PCR reads. The table has roughly 870,000 distinct CDR3 sequences, approximately 50% seen once. Germline V CDR1 and CDR2: MNHEY, SVGEGT. Between the trimmed V and J ends, which lost 0 bases and 9 bases, there was a span of 9 bases. The CDR3 consists of 13 residues. Notes on the study in general: Controls showed significantly higher normalized Chao1 diversity than did multiple sclerosis patients. Patients carried four or five TRBV segments more frequently than controls did, and TRBV5-6, TRBV5-1 and TRBV20-1 were among them.

Sequenced sample: blood. The source is a girl aged 5-17 years with multiple sclerosis. The chain recombines TRBV6-2 or TRBV6-3 with TRBJ2-1; D is uncertain. CDR3 DNA: TGTGCCAGCAGTTACTCAAGGGTTCTTGAGCAGTTCTTC. Its translation: CASSYSRVLEQFF.